The clone carrying this TCR beta chain has ten or more counts. The antigen remains unidentified. Germline CDR1 MNHEY, CDR2 SMNVEV (reference sequence). The V segment lost 6 bases and the J segment 12 bases; nucleotides outside the gene matches: 9. This CDR3 is 14 amino acids long. The data were obtained in a study of T cells in Graves' hyperthyroidism and ophthalmopathy. Study-level results: Blood also held most thyroid clonotypes expanded beyond 0.001.

Each 10 ml fresh peripheral blood draw supplied the PBMCs. Amplification of TCR beta CDR3 regions used RNA as the template. TCR CDR3 underwent first-round RT-PCR with the HTBI primer set. TCRdb independently ran MiXCR on the multiplex PCR reads; one entry per CDR3 protein. This table has about 290,000 distinct CDR3 sequences, 13% appearing once. Sequenced input: blood. The chain is built from TRBV27 and TRBJ2-1; 12 bases fit TRBD2. The sequence derives from a young woman with Graves' hyperthyroidism that later progressed to Graves' ophthalmopathy. CDR3 protein: CASRGLAGPLGQFF. CDR3 coding DNA: TGTGCCAGCAGAGGACTAGCGGGACCGTTAGGGCAGTTCTTC.